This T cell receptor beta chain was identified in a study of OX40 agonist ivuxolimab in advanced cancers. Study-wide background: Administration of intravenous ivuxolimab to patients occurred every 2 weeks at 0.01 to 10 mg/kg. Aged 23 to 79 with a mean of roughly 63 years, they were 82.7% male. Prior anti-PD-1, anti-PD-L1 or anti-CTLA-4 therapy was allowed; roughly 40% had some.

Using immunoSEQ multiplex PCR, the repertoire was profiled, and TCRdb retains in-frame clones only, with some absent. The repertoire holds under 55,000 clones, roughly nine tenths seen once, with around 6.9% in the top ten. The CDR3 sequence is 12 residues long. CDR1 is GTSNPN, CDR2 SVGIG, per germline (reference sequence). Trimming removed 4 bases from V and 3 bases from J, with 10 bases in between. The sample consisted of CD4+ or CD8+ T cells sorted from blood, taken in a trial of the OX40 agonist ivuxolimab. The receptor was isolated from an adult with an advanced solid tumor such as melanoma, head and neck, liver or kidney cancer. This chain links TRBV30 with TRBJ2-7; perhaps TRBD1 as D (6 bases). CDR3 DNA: TGTGCCTGGAAAAGGGGGAACTACGAGCAGTACTTC. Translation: CAWKRGNYEQYF.